Below, one TCR beta chain is given with its context. The sample originates from a study of early T cells in non-severe SARS-CoV-2 infection. CDR3 size: 13 residues. Germline values: CDR1 SGHNT, CDR2 YYREEE (reference sequence). V dropped 4 bases and J dropped 3; count of bases not matched to a gene: 3. TCRdb redid the calling of the 5' RACE reads with MiXCR, one entry per CDR3 protein. The data hold 30,000 to 40,000 distinct CDR3 sequences, with under 6% observed a single time. This chain links TRBV5-4 with TRBJ1-2, with 7 positions matching TRBD1. The origin of this receptor is an adult who was a healthcare worker with PCR-confirmed SARS-CoV-2 infection or an uninfected control (not recorded which). The specimen sequenced was whole blood. The CDR3 protein is CASSIDRDYGYTF. In nucleotides, the CDR3 is TGTGCCAGCAGCATCGACAGGGACTATGGCTACACCTTC.